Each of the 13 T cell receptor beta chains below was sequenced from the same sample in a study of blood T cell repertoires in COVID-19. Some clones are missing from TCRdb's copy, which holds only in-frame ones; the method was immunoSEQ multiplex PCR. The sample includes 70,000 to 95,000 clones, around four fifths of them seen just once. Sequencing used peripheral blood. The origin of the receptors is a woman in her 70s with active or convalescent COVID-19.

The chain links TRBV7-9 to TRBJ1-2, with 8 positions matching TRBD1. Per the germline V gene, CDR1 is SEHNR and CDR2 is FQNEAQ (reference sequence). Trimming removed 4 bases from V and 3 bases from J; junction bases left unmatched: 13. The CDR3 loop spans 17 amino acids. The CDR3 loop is CASSSPGGGLLDYGYTF. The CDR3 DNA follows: TGTGCCAGCAGCTCACCAGGGGGCGGGTTGTTGGACTATGGCTACACCTTC.

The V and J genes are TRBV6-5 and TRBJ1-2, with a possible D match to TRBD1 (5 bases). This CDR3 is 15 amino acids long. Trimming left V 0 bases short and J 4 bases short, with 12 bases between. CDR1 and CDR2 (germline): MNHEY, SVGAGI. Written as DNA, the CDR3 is TGTGCCAGCAGTTACTCTGCAGGGAATGTCTATGGCTACACCTTC. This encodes CASSYSAGNVYGYTF.

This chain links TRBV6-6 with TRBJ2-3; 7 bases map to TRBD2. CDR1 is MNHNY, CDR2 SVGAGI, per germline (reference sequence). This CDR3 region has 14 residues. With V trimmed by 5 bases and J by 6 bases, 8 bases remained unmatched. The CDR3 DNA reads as TGTGCCAGCAGTCCGGGACTACCGAGGGATACGCAGTATTTT. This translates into CASSPGLPRDTQYF.

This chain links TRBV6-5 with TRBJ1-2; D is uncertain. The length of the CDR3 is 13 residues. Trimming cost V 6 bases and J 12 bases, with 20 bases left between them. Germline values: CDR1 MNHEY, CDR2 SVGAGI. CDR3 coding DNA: TGTGCCAGCAGCCGAGGGAGGCAGGAGGCACACACCTTC. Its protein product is CASSRGRQEAHTF.

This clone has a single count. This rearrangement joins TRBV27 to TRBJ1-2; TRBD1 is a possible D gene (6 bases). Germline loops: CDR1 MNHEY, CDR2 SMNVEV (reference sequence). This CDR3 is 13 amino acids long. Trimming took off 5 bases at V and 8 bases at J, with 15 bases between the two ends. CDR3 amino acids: CASSILQGAGYTF. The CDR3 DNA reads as TGTGCCAGCAGTATCTTACAGGGAGCGGGCTACACCTTC.

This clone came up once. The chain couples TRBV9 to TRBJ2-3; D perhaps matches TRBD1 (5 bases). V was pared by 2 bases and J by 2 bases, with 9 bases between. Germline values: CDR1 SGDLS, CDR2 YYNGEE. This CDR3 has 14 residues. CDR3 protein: CASSVTVTTDTQYF. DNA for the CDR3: TGTGCCAGCAGCGTGACAGTTACCACAGATACGCAGTATTTT.

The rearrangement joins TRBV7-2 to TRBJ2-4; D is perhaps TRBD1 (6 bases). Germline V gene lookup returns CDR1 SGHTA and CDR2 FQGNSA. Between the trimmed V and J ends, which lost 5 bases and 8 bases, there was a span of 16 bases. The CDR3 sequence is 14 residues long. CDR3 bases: TGTGCCAGCAGCGCGGACAGTACCGGGGACATTCAGTACTTC. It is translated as CASSADSTGDIQYF.

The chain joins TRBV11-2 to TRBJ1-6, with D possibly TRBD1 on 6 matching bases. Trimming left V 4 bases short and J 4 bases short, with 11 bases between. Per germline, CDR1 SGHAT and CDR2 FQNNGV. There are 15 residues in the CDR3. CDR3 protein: CASSSGHRYNSPLHF. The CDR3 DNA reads TGTGCCAGCAGCTCGGGACACAGGTATAATTCACCCCTCCACTTT. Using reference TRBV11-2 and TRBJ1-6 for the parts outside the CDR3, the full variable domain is EAGVAQSPRYKIIEKRQSVAFWCNPISGHATLYWYQQILGQGPKLLIQFQNNGVVDDSQLPKDRFSAERLKGVDSTLKIQPAKLEDSAVYLCASSSGHRYNSPLHFGNGTRLTVT.

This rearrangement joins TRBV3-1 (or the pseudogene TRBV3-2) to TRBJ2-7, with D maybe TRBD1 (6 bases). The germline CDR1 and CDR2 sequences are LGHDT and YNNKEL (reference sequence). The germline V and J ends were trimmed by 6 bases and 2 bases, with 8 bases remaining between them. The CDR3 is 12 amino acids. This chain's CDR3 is CASRQGPYEQYF. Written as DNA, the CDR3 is TGTGCCAGCAGACAGGGACCCTACGAGCAGTACTTC.

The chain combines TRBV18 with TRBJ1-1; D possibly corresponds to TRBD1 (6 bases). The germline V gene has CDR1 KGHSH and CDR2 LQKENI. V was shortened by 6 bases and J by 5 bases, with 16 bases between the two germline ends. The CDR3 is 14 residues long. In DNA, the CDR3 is TGTGCCAGCTCCTTCCGGGACATCGGGACTGAAGCTTTCTTT. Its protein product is CASSFRDIGTEAFF.

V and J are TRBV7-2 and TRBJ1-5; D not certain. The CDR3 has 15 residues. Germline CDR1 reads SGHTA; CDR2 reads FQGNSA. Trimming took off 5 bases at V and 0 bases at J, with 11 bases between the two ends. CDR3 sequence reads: CASSVMRDSNQPQHF. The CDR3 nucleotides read TGTGCCAGCAGCGTTATGAGGGATAGCAATCAGCCCCAGCATTTT.

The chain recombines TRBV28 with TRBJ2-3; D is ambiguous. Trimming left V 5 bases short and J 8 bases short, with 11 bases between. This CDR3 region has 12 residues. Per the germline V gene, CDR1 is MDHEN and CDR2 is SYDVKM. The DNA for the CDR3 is TGTGCCAGCAGTACCACCTTAGCTACGCAGTATTTT. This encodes CASSTTLATQYF.

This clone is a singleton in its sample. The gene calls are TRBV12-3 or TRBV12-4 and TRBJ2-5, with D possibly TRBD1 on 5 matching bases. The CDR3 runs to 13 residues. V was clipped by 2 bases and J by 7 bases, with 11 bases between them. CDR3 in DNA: TGTGCCAGCAGTTTAAGAAGGGGTGGGACCCAGTACTTC. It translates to CASSLRRGGTQYF.